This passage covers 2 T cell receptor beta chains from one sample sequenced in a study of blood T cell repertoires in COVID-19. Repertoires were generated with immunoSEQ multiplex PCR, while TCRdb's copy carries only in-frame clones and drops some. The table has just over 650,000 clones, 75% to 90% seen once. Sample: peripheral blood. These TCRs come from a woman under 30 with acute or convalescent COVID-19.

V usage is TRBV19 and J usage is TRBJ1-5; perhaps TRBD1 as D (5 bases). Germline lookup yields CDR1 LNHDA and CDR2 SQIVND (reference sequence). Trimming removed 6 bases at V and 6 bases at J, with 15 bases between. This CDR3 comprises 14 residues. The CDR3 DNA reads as TGTGCCAGTAGCCTCCGGGACGGGGGTCAGCCCCAGCATTTT. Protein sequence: CASSLRDGGQPQHF.

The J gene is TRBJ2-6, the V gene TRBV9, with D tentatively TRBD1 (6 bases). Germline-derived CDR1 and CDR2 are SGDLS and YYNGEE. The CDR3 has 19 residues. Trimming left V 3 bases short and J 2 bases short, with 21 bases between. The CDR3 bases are TGTGCCAGCAGCGGCCAGGGGTGGAGGACAGAACCTGGGGCCAACGTCCTGACTTTC. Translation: CASSGQGWRTEPGANVLTF.